These T cell receptor beta chains were read from a single sample in a study of blood T cells in healthy people across ages. TCRdb re-derived calls from the 5' RACE reads in MiXCR, one entry per CDR3 protein. This table has around 800,000 distinct CDR3 sequences, around 62% appearing once. The sequenced sample was blood. Receptor source: a man aged 25-45 years in good health. CDR3s include the opening cysteine and the closing phenylalanine or tryptophan. The D gene is left open where the match is weak. Clone size is shown for a subset of rows, as once, few, many or a class of expanded clone.

J: TRBJ1-4
size: -
D: -
V: TRBV29-1
DNA: TGCAGCGTTAAAGACAGTGCAACTAATGAAAAACTGTTTTTT
CDR3: CSVKDSATNEKLFF

J: TRBJ2-4
size: few
D: TRBD1
V: TRBV10-3
DNA: TGTGCCATCAGTGACGCGGGACAGGGGGCGAGGGAGCAGTACTTC
CDR3: CAISDAGQGAREQYF

J: TRBJ2-4
size: -
D: TRBD2
V: TRBV12-3/TRBV12-4
DNA: TGTGCCAGCAGTTTAACTAGCGGGGTCGGGACCAAAAACATTCAGTACTTC
CDR3: CASSLTSGVGTKNIQYF

J: TRBJ2-5
size: few
D: TRBD1
V: TRBV7-9
DNA: TGTGCCAGCAGCCTCCGACAGGGGAACCAAGAGACCCAGTACTTC
CDR3: CASSLRQGNQETQYF

J: TRBJ2-7
size: -
D: -
V: TRBV28
DNA: TGTGCCAGCACCTTAAACTCCTACGAGCAGTACTTC
CDR3: CASTLNSYEQYF

J: TRBJ2-3
size: few
D: TRBD1
V: TRBV10-3
DNA: TGTGCCACCCTGGGGACAGGGGACACAGATACGCAGTATTTT
CDR3: CATLGTGDTDTQYF

J: TRBJ2-3
size: -
D: -
V: TRBV2
DNA: TGTGCCAGCAGCCGGGCCTATGCCGAAGATACGCAGTATTTT
CDR3: CASSRAYAEDTQYF

J: TRBJ2-5
size: -
D: -
V: TRBV9
DNA: TGTGCCAGCAGCGTTACCCTAGGGGAGGAGACCCAGTACTTC
CDR3: CASSVTLGEETQYF

J: TRBJ2-7
size: -
D: TRBD2
V: TRBV20-1
DNA: TGCAGTGCTAGGGTGGGGGGGGCCTACGAGCAGTACTTC
CDR3: CSARVGGAYEQYF

J: TRBJ2-7
size: -
D: -
V: TRBV15
DNA: TGTGCCACCAGCAGAGAGGAAGGAGGGTCCCACGAGCAGTACTTC
CDR3: CATSREEGGSHEQYF

J: TRBJ2-1
size: -
D: -
V: TRBV7-9
DNA: TGTGCCAGCAGCTTAGACACCCCCTCACAGTTCTTC
CDR3: CASSLDTPSQFF

J: TRBJ2-1
size: once
D: -
V: TRBV25-1
DNA: TGTGCCAGCAGTGAAATCGGGGGTACGAGTGAGCAGTTCTTC
CDR3: CASSEIGGTSEQFF

J: TRBJ2-6
size: -
D: TRBD2
V: TRBV27
DNA: TGTGCCAGCAGTTTATCCCGGGTAGCGGGGAGCTCTGGGGCCAACGTCCTGACTTTC
CDR3: CASSLSRVAGSSGANVLTF

J: TRBJ2-5
size: -
D: TRBD2
V: TRBV6-2/TRBV6-3
DNA: TGTGCCAGCAGGAACCTAGCGGAATCACAAGAGACCCAGTACTTC
CDR3: CASRNLAESQETQYF

J: TRBJ1-2
size: few
D: TRBD1
V: TRBV7-2
DNA: TGTGCCAGCAGCTTATCCACAGGGGAAAACTATGGCTACACCTTC
CDR3: CASSLSTGENYGYTF

J: TRBJ2-5
size: -
D: -
V: TRBV2
DNA: TGTGCCAGCAGTGTTAGAGGGCCCCAAGAGACCCAGTACTTC
CDR3: CASSVRGPQETQYF

J: TRBJ1-1
size: -
D: -
V: TRBV7-9
DNA: TGTGCCAGCAGCCCTTTAGCCATGAACACTGAAGCTTTCTTT
CDR3: CASSPLAMNTEAFF

J: TRBJ2-7
size: -
D: -
V: TRBV9
DNA: TGTGCCAGCAGCCCCCTCGGGACCCCTCTGGGCGAGCAGTACTTC
CDR3: CASSPLGTPLGEQYF

J: TRBJ2-3
size: few
D: TRBD2
V: TRBV10-3
DNA: TGTGCCATCAGTGCTTCTAGCGGGGGGGGTACAGATACGCAGTATTTT
CDR3: CAISASSGGGTDTQYF

J: TRBJ2-1
size: -
D: TRBD2
V: TRBV7-2
DNA: TGTGCCAGCAGCCCTGAGACTAGCGGGGGATTTAATGAGCAGTTCTTC
CDR3: CASSPETSGGFNEQFF

J: TRBJ1-6
size: -
D: -
V: TRBV6-2/TRBV6-3
DNA: TGTGCCAGCAGCCTTGTGGAATCACCCCTCCACTTT
CDR3: CASSLVESPLHF

J: TRBJ2-7
size: few
D: -
V: TRBV5-1
DNA: TGCGCCAGCAGCCCTTCGGTTCCCTACGAGCAGTACTTC
CDR3: CASSPSVPYEQYF

J: TRBJ1-6
size: -
D: -
V: TRBV20-1
DNA: TGCAGTGCTAGAGAGCCGATCTATAATTCACCCCTCCACTTT
CDR3: CSAREPIYNSPLHF

J: TRBJ2-1
size: few
D: -
V: TRBV13
DNA: TGTGCCAGCAGCTTAGTGGGGACGTCTCTCTCCTACAATGAGCAGTTCTTC
CDR3: CASSLVGTSLSYNEQFF

J: TRBJ2-5
size: -
D: -
V: TRBV20-1
DNA: TGCAGTGCTAGTCCCCCTAAGGGGCAGGAGGGTGGGGAGGTCCACCAAGAGACCCAGTACTTC
CDR3: CSASPPKGQEGGEVHQETQYF

J: TRBJ2-7
size: few
D: TRBD2
V: TRBV6-2/TRBV6-3
DNA: TGTGCCAGCAGAAGGACTAGCGGCTCCTACGAGCAGTACTTC
CDR3: CASRRTSGSYEQYF

J: TRBJ2-2
size: -
D: -
V: TRBV21-1
DNA: TGTGCCAGCAGCAAAGAGAGACAGGCAGTCACCGGGGAGCTGTTTTTT
CDR3: CASSKERQAVTGELFF

J: TRBJ2-7
size: few
D: -
V: TRBV6-1
DNA: TGTGCCAGCAGTCCCCGGGCAGGGGCCTACGAGCAGTACTTC
CDR3: CASSPRAGAYEQYF

J: TRBJ2-7
size: many
D: -
V: TRBV2
DNA: TGTGCCAGCAGTGAAGGTGGCGAGCAGTACTTC
CDR3: CASSEGGEQYF

J: TRBJ1-5
size: -
D: -
V: TRBV6-6
DNA: TGTGCCAGCAGTTACTCGAGAGGTCAGGCTAGCAATCAGCCCCAGCATTTT
CDR3: CASSYSRGQASNQPQHF

J: TRBJ1-1
size: once
D: -
V: TRBV6-2/TRBV6-3
DNA: TGTGCCAGCAGGGGCGACAGGAACATCGCTGAAGCTTTCTTT
CDR3: CASRGDRNIAEAFF

J: TRBJ1-1
size: -
D: TRBD1
V: TRBV10-3
DNA: TGTGCCATCAGCCCCTTGACAGGGATGAACACTGAAGCTTTCTTT
CDR3: CAISPLTGMNTEAFF

J: TRBJ2-7
size: -
D: -
V: TRBV7-9
DNA: TGTGCCAGCAGCTTAGATTTGCAGGGACACGAGCAGTACTTC
CDR3: CASSLDLQGHEQYF

J: TRBJ2-7
size: -
D: -
V: TRBV10-3
DNA: TGTGCCATCAGGGACGGAGAGGCCCACGAGCAGTACTTC
CDR3: CAIRDGEAHEQYF

J: TRBJ2-1
size: -
D: -
V: TRBV6-1
DNA: TGTGCCAGCAGTAGCCCACAGGGATTCTCCTACAATGAGCAGTTCTTC
CDR3: CASSSPQGFSYNEQFF

J: TRBJ2-7
size: -
D: TRBD1
V: TRBV2
DNA: TGTGCCAGCAAGACAGGGGTCTACGAGCAGTACTTC
CDR3: CASKTGVYEQYF

J: TRBJ1-2
size: once
D: -
V: TRBV9
DNA: TGTGCCAGCAGCGGCCCCCTGTTAGGTGGCTACACCTTC
CDR3: CASSGPLLGGYTF

J: TRBJ2-1
size: -
D: -
V: TRBV6-1
DNA: TGTGCCAGCAGTGGGGTGACTTGGGATGAGCAGTTCTTC
CDR3: CASSGVTWDEQFF

J: TRBJ2-6
size: -
D: -
V: TRBV6-5
DNA: TGTGCCAGCAGAGAACTGGGCTCTGGGGCCAACGTCCTGACTTTC
CDR3: CASRELGSGANVLTF

J: TRBJ2-1
size: -
D: -
V: TRBV7-2
DNA: TGTGCCAGCGGCCCAAACTGGGGGAATGAGCAGTTCTTC
CDR3: CASGPNWGNEQFF

J: TRBJ2-1
size: once
D: TRBD2
V: TRBV7-3
DNA: TGTGCCAGCAGCTTAACAAGTAGCGGGCTCTTCTCCTACAATGAGCAGTTCTTC
CDR3: CASSLTSSGLFSYNEQFF

J: TRBJ2-6
size: -
D: -
V: TRBV30
DNA: TGTGCCTGGAGTGGGAGCTCTGGGGCCAACGTCCTGACTTTC
CDR3: CAWSGSSGANVLTF

J: TRBJ2-1
size: few
D: TRBD2
V: TRBV9
DNA: TGTGCCAGCAGCACTAGCGGGGGGGCGAATGAGCAGTTCTTC
CDR3: CASSTSGGANEQFF

J: TRBJ2-3
size: few
D: -
V: TRBV12-3/TRBV12-4
DNA: TGTGCCAGCAGTTTCAGCGCAGATGCGCAGTATTTT
CDR3: CASSFSADAQYF

J: TRBJ2-3
size: few
D: TRBD1
V: TRBV12-3/TRBV12-4
DNA: TGTGCCAGCACCCCCCCGGGACAGGGAACCGGTACGCAGTATTTT
CDR3: CASTPPGQGTGTQYF

J: TRBJ2-7
size: -
D: -
V: TRBV2
DNA: TGTGCCAGCAGTGGCAAGGGGCAGTACTTC
CDR3: CASSGKGQYF

J: TRBJ2-7
size: -
D: -
V: TRBV18
DNA: TGTGCCAGCTCACCGTCGGCACAGTACGAGCAGTACTTC
CDR3: CASSPSAQYEQYF

J: TRBJ2-3
size: once
D: TRBD2
V: TRBV6-1
DNA: TGTGCCAGCAGCGCCCGACTAGCGATAGGGGATACGCAGTATTTT
CDR3: CASSARLAIGDTQYF

J: TRBJ1-1
size: -
D: -
V: TRBV7-9
DNA: TGTGCCAGCAGCTTCCCGCGGGACGCGATGAACACTGAAGCTTTCTTT
CDR3: CASSFPRDAMNTEAFF